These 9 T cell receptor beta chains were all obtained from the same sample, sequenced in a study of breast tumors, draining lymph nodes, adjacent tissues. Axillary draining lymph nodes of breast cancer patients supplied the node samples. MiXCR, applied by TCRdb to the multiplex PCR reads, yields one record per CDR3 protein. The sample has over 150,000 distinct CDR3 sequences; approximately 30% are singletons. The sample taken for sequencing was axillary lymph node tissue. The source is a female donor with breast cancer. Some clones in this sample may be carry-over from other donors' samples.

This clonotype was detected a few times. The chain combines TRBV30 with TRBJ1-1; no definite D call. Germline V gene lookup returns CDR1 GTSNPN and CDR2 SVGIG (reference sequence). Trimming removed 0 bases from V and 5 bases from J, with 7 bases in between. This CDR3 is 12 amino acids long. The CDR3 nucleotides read TGTGCCTGGAGTGTACAAGGGACTGAAGCTTTCTTT. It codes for CAWSVQGTEAFF.

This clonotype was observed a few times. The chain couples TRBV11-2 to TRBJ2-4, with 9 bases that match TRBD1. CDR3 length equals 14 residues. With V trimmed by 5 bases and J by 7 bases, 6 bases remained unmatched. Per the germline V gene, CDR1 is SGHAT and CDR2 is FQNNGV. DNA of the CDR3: TGTGCCAGCAGCCCCTGGACAGGGGTGAACATTCAGTACTTC. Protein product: CASSPWTGVNIQYF.

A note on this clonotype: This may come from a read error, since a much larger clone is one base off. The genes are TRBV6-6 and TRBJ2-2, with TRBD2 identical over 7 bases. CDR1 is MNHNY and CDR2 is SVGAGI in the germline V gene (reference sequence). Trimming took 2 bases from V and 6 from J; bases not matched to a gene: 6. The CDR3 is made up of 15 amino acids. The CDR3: CASSYRTSTPGELFF. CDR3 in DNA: TGTGCCAGCAGTTACCGGACTAGTACCCCCGGGGAGCTGTTTTTT.

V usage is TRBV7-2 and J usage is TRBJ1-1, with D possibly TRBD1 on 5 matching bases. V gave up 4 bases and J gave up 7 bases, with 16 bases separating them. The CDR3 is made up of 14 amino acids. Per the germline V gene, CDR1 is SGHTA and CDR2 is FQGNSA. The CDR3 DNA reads TGTGCCAGCAGCTACCGGGTAGGGGCGAGTGAAGCTTTCTTT. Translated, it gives CASSYRVGASEAFF.

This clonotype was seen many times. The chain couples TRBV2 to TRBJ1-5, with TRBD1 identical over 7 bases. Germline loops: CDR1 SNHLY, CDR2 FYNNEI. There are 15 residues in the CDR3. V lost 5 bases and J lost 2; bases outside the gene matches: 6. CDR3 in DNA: TGTGCCAGCAGTTTGAGACAGGGAGGCAATCAGCCCCAGCATTTT. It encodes CASSLRQGGNQPQHF.

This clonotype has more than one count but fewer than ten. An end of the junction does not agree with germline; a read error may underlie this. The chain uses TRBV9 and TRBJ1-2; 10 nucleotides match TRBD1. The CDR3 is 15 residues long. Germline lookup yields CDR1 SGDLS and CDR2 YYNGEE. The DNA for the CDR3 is TGTGCCAGCAGCCCTGGGGACAGGGGCGACTATGGCTCCACCTTC. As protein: CASSPGDRGDYGSTF. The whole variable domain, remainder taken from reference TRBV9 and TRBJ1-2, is DSGVTQTPKHLITATGQRVTLRCSPRSGDLSVYWYQQSLDQGLQFLIQYYNGEERAKGNILERFSAQQFPDLHSELNLSSLELGDSALYFCASSPGDRGDYGSTFGSGTRLTVV.

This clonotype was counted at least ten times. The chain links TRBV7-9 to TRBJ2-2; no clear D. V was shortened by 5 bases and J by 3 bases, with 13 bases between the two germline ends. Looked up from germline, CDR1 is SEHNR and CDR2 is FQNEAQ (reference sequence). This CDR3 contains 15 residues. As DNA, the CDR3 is TGTGCCAGCAGCCCCGGACGTGAGCACACCGGGGAGCTGTTTTTT. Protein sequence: CASSPGREHTGELFF.

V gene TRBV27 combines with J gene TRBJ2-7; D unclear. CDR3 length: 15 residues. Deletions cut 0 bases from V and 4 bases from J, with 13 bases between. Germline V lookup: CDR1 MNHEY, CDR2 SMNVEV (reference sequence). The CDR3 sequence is CASSLSVGQLYEQYF. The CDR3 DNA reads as TGTGCCAGCAGTTTATCAGTAGGGCAGTTGTACGAGCAGTACTTC.

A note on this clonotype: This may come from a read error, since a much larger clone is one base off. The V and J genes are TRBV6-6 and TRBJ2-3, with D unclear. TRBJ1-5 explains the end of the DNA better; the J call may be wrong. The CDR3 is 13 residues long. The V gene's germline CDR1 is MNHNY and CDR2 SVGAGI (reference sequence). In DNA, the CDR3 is TGTGCCAGCAGGAGAGGCCTCTCAGATACGCAGCATTTT. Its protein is CASRRGLSDTQHF.